The 14 T cell receptor beta chains reported below all come from one sample, sequenced in a study of cytomegalovirus exposure and HLA in healthy donors. The PCR contained 60 Vbeta and 13 Jbeta primers. Repertoires were generated with immunoSEQ multiplex PCR, while TCRdb's copy carries only in-frame clones and drops some. This sample carries some 91,000 clones, about 78% of them seen once, and the ten largest clones take about 3.5%. Sequenced: PBMCs. The receptors were sampled from a man aged 40-50 years in good health and CMV-seronegative.

This rearrangement joins TRBV7-9 to TRBJ1-2; the match to TRBD1 covers 8 bases. The V and J ends lost 4 bases and 5 bases, in that order; junction bases with no gene match: 9. The germline gives CDR1 SEHNR, CDR2 FQNEAQ (reference sequence). The CDR3 length is 15 residues. The DNA for the CDR3 is TGTGCCAGCAGCTCGACACGGACAGGGAGGTATGGCTACACCTTC. Amino acids: CASSSTRTGRYGYTF.

The chain couples TRBV7-2 to TRBJ2-2; 7 bases are shared with TRBD1. Unmatched junction bases numbered 16, after V lost 4 bases and J lost 5 bases. CDR1 is SGHTA, CDR2 FQGNSA, per germline. The CDR3 extends over 18 amino acids. CDR3 sequence reads: CASSSLEGTARWTGELFF. The CDR3 coding sequence is TGTGCCAGCAGCTCTTTAGAGGGGACAGCCCGATGGACCGGGGAGCTGTTTTTT.

J is TRBJ1-5 and V is TRBV29-1, with D possibly being TRBD1 (5 bases). CDR3 length: 13 residues. Germline loops: CDR1 SQVTM, CDR2 ANQGSEA. The V end lost 3 bases, the J end lost 7 bases, and 13 bases lay between the germline ends. CDR3 protein: CSVEVGTGQPQHF. CDR3 nucleotides: TGCAGCGTTGAGGTGGGGACTGGGCAGCCCCAGCATTTT. Looking up the rest from reference TRBV29-1 and TRBJ1-5 gives the full variable domain: SAVISQKPSRDICQRGTSLTIQCQVDSQVTMMFWYRQQPGQSLTLIATANQGSEATYESGFVIDKFPISRPNLTFSTLTVSNMSPEDSSIYLCSVEVGTGQPQHFGDGTRLSIL.

The rearrangement joins TRBV6-1 to TRBJ2-5; 8 bases are a match to TRBD1. The CDR3 covers 14 residues. CDR1 is MNHNS and CDR2 is SASEGT in the germline V gene. The V gene end was trimmed by 6 bases and the J gene end by 4 bases; junction bases not matched to a gene: 7. As DNA, the CDR3 is TGTGCCAGCAGAAGACAGGGGCGGGGAGAGACCCAGTACTTC. Translation: CASRRQGRGETQYF.

The genes are TRBV19 and TRBJ2-7; D not resolved. V was cut by 6 bases and J by 3 bases, with 3 bases left in between. The CDR3 spans 10 residues. Per the germline V gene, CDR1 is LNHDA and CDR2 is SQIVND (reference sequence). CDR3 in amino acids: CASSLYEQYF. In nucleotides, the CDR3 is TGTGCCAGTAGCCTCTACGAGCAGTACTTC.

The V and J genes are TRBV19 and TRBJ2-6, with TRBD1 matching 7 bases. With 9 bases clipped from V and 1 base from J, the junction kept 12 bases outside the gene matches. Per the germline V gene, CDR1 is LNHDA and CDR2 is SQIVND (reference sequence). This CDR3 has 17 residues. CDR3 DNA sequence: TGTGCCAGCCAAGGGGCAGGGGGTAGTTCTGGGGCCAACGTCCTGACTTTC. Translating it yields CASQGAGGSSGANVLTF.

This chain connects TRBV29-1 to TRBJ2-3; D possibly corresponds to TRBD2 (5 bases). The CDR3 is 12 amino acids. The germline V and J ends were trimmed by 4 bases and 6 bases, with 11 bases remaining between them. Looked up from germline, CDR1 is SQVTM and CDR2 is ANQGSEA. CDR3 bases: TGCAGCGTTGGAGTGTCGGGGGATACGCAGTATTTT. It translates to CSVGVSGDTQYF.

The table lists this clone with a count of one. This sequence joins TRBV25-1 and TRBJ2-2; no reliable D call. Germline V gene data show CDR1 as MGHDK and CDR2 as SYGVNS. This CDR3 has 13 residues. V lost 4 bases to trimming and J lost 4 bases, with 7 bases between them. CDR3 protein: CASSVMFTGELFF. Written as DNA, the CDR3 is TGTGCCAGCAGTGTTATGTTCACCGGGGAGCTGTTTTTT.

The J gene is TRBJ1-1, the V gene TRBV5-1; TRBD1 aligns across 8 bases. The germline gives CDR1 SGHRS, CDR2 YFSETQ. The CDR3 sequence is 17 residues long. The V gene end was trimmed by 0 bases and the J gene end by 1 base; junction bases not matched to a gene: 8. The CDR3 region has the DNA TGCGCCAGCAGCTTGGCCGACAGGGGACTACCGAACACTGAAGCTTTCTTT. Residues: CASSLADRGLPNTEAFF.

V is TRBV7-6 and J is TRBJ2-3, with TRBD2 as a possible D gene (5 bases). Trimming removed 1 base from V and 6 bases from J, with 14 bases in between. Germline CDR1 reads SGHVS; CDR2 reads FNYEAQ. The CDR3 covers 15 residues. The chain's CDR3 is CASSLERTTGDTQYF. The CDR3 coding sequence is TGTGCCAGCAGCTTAGAGCGGACCACTGGTGATACGCAGTATTTT.

The gene calls are TRBV2 and TRBJ2-1; 7 nucleotides match TRBD2. Unmatched junction bases numbered 2, after V lost 7 bases and J lost 2 bases. This CDR3 is built from 13 residues. Per germline, CDR1 SNHLY and CDR2 FYNNEI. CDR3 protein: CASTSGTYNEQFF. The CDR3, as DNA: TGTGCCAGCACTAGCGGTACCTACAATGAGCAGTTCTTC. Together with reference TRBV2 and TRBJ2-1, the CDR3 gives the full variable domain: EPEVTQTPSHQVTQMGQEVILRCVPISNHLYFYWYRQILGQKVEFLVSFYNNEISEKSEIFDDQFSVERPDGSNFTLKIRSTKLEDSAMYFCASTSGTYNEQFFGPGTRLTVL.

The chain combines TRBV5-4 with TRBJ2-6, with TRBD1 as a possible D gene (6 bases). Germline V gene lookup returns CDR1 SGHNT and CDR2 YYREEE (reference sequence). There are 16 residues in the CDR3. Trimming shortened V by 0 bases and J by 0 bases, and 7 bases separated the two germline ends. The CDR3 nucleotides are TGTGCCAGCAGCTTGGTGGGGGCCTCTGGGGCCAACGTCCTGACTTTC. Translating gives CASSLVGASGANVLTF.

This chain joins TRBV5-4 and TRBJ2-5; TRBD2 aligns across 10 bases. This CDR3 region has 17 residues. V dropped 3 bases and J dropped 4; count of bases not matched to a gene: 12. The germline V gene has CDR1 SGHNT and CDR2 YYREEE (reference sequence). The CDR3 reads CASSSHRTSGMGETQYF. DNA of the CDR3: TGTGCCAGCAGCTCCCACCGAACTAGCGGGATGGGAGAGACCCAGTACTTC.

The rearrangement links TRBV2 to TRBJ2-5; 7 nucleotides match TRBD1. Germline V gene lookup returns CDR1 SNHLY and CDR2 FYNNEI. This CDR3 is 13 amino acids long. Trimming at V came to 6 bases and at J to 2 bases, leaving 3 bases not matched to a gene. The CDR3 region is CASRRGQQETQYF. The CDR3 DNA reads TGTGCCAGCAGACGGGGACAGCAAGAGACCCAGTACTTC.